This T cell receptor beta chain is drawn from a study of cytomegalovirus exposure and HLA in healthy donors. It was with 60 Vbeta and 13 Jbeta primers that the PCR ran. This table comes from immunoSEQ multiplex PCR, and its TCRdb copy is limited to in-frame clones, with some not included. The sample records under 95,000 clones, 79% being singletons. CDR3 size: 15 residues. Germline V gene lookup returns CDR1 WSHSY and CDR2 SAAADI. Trimming shortened V by 4 bases and J by 5 bases, and 18 bases separated the two germline ends. The sequence was obtained from a middle-aged woman in good health and CMV-seropositive. The source material was PBMCs. The gene calls are TRBV10-2 and TRBJ2-7; TRBD2 might be the D (6 bases). The CDR3 loop reads CASSARDLVLHEQYF. The CDR3 DNA sequence: TGCGCCAGCAGTGCCCGGGACTTGGTCCTCCACGAGCAGTACTTC.